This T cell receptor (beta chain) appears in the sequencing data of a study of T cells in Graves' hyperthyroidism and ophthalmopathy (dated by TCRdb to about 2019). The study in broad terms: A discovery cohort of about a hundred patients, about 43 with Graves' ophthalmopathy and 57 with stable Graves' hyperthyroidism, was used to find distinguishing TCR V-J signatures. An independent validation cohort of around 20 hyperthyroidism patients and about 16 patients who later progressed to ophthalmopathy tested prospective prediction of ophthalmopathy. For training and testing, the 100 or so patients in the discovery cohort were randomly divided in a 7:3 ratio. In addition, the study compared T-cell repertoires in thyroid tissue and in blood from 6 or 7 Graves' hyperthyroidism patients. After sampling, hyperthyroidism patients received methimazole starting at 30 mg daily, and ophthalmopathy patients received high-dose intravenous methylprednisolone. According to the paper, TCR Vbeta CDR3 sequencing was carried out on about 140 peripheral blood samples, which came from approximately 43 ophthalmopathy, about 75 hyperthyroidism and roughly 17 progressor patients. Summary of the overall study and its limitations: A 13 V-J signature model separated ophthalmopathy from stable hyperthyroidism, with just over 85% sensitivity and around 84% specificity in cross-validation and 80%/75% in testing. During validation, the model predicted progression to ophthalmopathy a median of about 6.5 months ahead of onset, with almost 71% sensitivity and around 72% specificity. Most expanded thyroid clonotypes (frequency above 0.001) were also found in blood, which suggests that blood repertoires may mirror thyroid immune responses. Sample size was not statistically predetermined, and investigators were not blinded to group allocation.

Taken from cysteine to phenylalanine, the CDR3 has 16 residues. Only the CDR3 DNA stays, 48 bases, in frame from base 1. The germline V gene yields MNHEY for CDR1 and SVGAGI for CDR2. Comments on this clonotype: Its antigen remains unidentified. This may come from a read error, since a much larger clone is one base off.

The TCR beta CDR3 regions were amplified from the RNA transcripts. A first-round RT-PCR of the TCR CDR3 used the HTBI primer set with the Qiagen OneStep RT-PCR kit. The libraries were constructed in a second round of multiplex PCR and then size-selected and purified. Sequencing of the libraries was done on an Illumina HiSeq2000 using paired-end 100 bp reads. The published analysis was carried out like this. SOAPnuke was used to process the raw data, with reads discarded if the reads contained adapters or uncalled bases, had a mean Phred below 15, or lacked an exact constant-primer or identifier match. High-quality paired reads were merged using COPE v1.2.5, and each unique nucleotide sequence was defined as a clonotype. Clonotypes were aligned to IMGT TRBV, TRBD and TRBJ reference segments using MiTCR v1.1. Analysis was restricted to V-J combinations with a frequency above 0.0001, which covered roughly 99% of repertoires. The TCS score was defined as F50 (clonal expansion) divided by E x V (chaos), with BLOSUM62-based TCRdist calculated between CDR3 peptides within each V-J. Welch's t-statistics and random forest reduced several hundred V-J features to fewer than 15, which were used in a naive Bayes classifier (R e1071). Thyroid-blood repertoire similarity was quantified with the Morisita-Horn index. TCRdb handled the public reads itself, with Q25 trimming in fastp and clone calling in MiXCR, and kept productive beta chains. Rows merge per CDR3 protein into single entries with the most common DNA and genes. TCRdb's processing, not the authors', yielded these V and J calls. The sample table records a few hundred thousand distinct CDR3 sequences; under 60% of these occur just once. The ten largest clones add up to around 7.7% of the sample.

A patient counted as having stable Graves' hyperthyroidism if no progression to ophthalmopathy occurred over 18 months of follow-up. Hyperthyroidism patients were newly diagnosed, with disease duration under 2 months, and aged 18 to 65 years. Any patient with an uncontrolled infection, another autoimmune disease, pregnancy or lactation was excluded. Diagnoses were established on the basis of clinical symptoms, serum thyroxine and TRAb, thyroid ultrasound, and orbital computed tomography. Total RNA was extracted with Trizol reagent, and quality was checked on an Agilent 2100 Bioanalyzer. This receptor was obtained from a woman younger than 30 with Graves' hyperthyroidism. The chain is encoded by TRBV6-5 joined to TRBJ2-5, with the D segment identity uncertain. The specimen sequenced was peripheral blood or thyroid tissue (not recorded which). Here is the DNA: TGTGCCAGCAGTTACTTGGACCTTAGGGCCCAAGGGACCCAGTACTTC. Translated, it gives CASSYLDLRAQGTQYF.